A selection of T cell receptor beta chains follows, all from one sample in a study of cytomegalovirus exposure and HLA in healthy donors. Some clones are missing from TCRdb's copy, which holds only in-frame ones; the method was immunoSEQ multiplex PCR. The sample consists of roughly 110,000 clones, roughly two thirds of them appearing once. Sequencing was performed on PBMCs. Every receptor here comes from a female donor in good health and CMV-seronegative. CDR3s include the opening cysteine and the closing phenylalanine or tryptophan. The order of the fields is CDR3 DNA, CDR3 protein, J gene, V gene, clone size, D gene. The D gene is left open where the match is weak. Where a row states a size, it is once, few, many or the class of an expanded clone; other rows omit it.

CDR3nt: TGTGCCAGCAGCCCCATGGGGGCGGATTCGGCTGGAAACACCATATATTTT
CDR3aa: CASSPMGADSAGNTIYF
j_gene: TRBJ1-3
v_gene: TRBV27
abundance: NA
d_gene: NA

CDR3nt: TGTGCCAGCAGCCCCTCCGTGGGTAGCGGGAGGCAGACCCAGTACTTC
CDR3aa: CASSPSVGSGRQTQYF
j_gene: TRBJ2-5
v_gene: TRBV13
abundance: NA
d_gene: TRBD2

CDR3nt: TGTGCCAGCAGCCCACTAGCGGGATCCTACAATGAGCAGTTCTTC
CDR3aa: CASSPLAGSYNEQFF
j_gene: TRBJ2-1
v_gene: TRBV6-1
abundance: NA
d_gene: TRBD2

CDR3nt: TGCGCCAGCAGTAGCGGGAGGAACCTTTACAATGAGCAGTTCTTC
CDR3aa: CASSSGRNLYNEQFF
j_gene: TRBJ2-1
v_gene: TRBV10-1
abundance: NA
d_gene: TRBD2

CDR3nt: TGTGCCAGCAGTGAACAGTATAGCAATCAGCCCCAGCATTTT
CDR3aa: CASSEQYSNQPQHF
j_gene: TRBJ1-5
v_gene: TRBV6-1
abundance: NA
d_gene: NA

CDR3nt: TGTGCCAGCAGCCTGAAGCGGGAGGTGAACCACGAGCAGTACTTC
CDR3aa: CASSLKREVNHEQYF
j_gene: TRBJ2-7
v_gene: TRBV7-9
abundance: once
d_gene: TRBD2

CDR3nt: TGCGCCAGCAGCCTGGACAGGGGCGATCCAGAAGAGACCCAGTACTTC
CDR3aa: CASSLDRGDPEETQYF
j_gene: TRBJ2-5
v_gene: TRBV4-1
abundance: NA
d_gene: TRBD1

CDR3nt: TGTGCCAGCAGTTTAGGAACCGGACAGGGCAGCAATCAGCCCCAGCATTTT
CDR3aa: CASSLGTGQGSNQPQHF
j_gene: TRBJ1-5
v_gene: TRBV27
abundance: NA
d_gene: TRBD1

CDR3nt: TGTGCCAGCAGTTTAGAACCGGGACTAGCTTTGTATGAGCAGTTCTTC
CDR3aa: CASSLEPGLALYEQFF
j_gene: TRBJ2-1
v_gene: TRBV27
abundance: few
d_gene: TRBD2

CDR3nt: TGTGCCAGCAGTTACTCTAGCGGAAGCTCCTACGAGCAGTACTTC
CDR3aa: CASSYSSGSSYEQYF
j_gene: TRBJ2-7
v_gene: TRBV6-5
abundance: once
d_gene: NA

CDR3nt: TGTGCCAGCAGCTTAGGGAGGACAGGGTCGGGATCACCCCTCCACTTT
CDR3aa: CASSLGRTGSGSPLHF
j_gene: TRBJ1-6
v_gene: TRBV7-2
abundance: NA
d_gene: TRBD1

CDR3nt: TGCGCCAGCAGCAGAGGGACTTATTGGGATGAGCAGTTCTTC
CDR3aa: CASSRGTYWDEQFF
j_gene: TRBJ2-1
v_gene: TRBV5-1
abundance: NA
d_gene: NA

CDR3nt: TGTTCCAGCAGTCCTGGACAGGGGACGGCTTTCTTT
CDR3aa: CSSSPGQGTAFF
j_gene: TRBJ1-1
v_gene: TRBV7-9
abundance: NA
d_gene: TRBD1

CDR3nt: TGTGCCAGCAGCCTACAGGGGGGAAATCAGCCCCAGCATTTT
CDR3aa: CASSLQGGNQPQHF
j_gene: TRBJ1-5
v_gene: TRBV7-6
abundance: once
d_gene: TRBD1

CDR3nt: TGTGCCAGCAGTTCGCCGGACAGGGGTAGCACTGAAGCTTTCTTT
CDR3aa: CASSSPDRGSTEAFF
j_gene: TRBJ1-1
v_gene: TRBV6-6
abundance: few
d_gene: TRBD1

CDR3nt: TGCGCCAGCAGCTTGGACACCACAGATACGCAGTATTTT
CDR3aa: CASSLDTTDTQYF
j_gene: TRBJ2-3
v_gene: TRBV5-1
abundance: NA
d_gene: NA

CDR3nt: TGTGCCAGCAGCTATGACAGGGGAGATACGCAGTATTTT
CDR3aa: CASSYDRGDTQYF
j_gene: TRBJ2-3
v_gene: TRBV5-4
abundance: NA
d_gene: TRBD1

CDR3nt: TGTGCCAGCAGCGCCGCGGTGGCTCCCTACGAGCAGTACTTC
CDR3aa: CASSAAVAPYEQYF
j_gene: TRBJ2-7
v_gene: TRBV5-5
abundance: NA
d_gene: NA

CDR3nt: TGTGCCATCAGTAGACGGCAGGACGGGGACACTGAAGCTTTCTTT
CDR3aa: CAISRRQDGDTEAFF
j_gene: TRBJ1-1
v_gene: TRBV10-3
abundance: NA
d_gene: NA

CDR3nt: TGTGCCTGGACCCCCGGACTAGCGGGAGTGGGAGATACGCAGTATTTT
CDR3aa: CAWTPGLAGVGDTQYF
j_gene: TRBJ2-3
v_gene: TRBV30
abundance: NA
d_gene: TRBD2

CDR3nt: TGTGCCAGCAGCCCCGGCTCTGGGGCCAACGTCCTGACTTTC
CDR3aa: CASSPGSGANVLTF
j_gene: TRBJ2-6
v_gene: TRBV7-3
abundance: NA
d_gene: NA

CDR3nt: TGTGCCAGCAGCCCGACCAGGAGAGAAAGGGGTTACAATGAGCAGTTCTTC
CDR3aa: CASSPTRRERGYNEQFF
j_gene: TRBJ2-1
v_gene: TRBV11-2
abundance: NA
d_gene: NA